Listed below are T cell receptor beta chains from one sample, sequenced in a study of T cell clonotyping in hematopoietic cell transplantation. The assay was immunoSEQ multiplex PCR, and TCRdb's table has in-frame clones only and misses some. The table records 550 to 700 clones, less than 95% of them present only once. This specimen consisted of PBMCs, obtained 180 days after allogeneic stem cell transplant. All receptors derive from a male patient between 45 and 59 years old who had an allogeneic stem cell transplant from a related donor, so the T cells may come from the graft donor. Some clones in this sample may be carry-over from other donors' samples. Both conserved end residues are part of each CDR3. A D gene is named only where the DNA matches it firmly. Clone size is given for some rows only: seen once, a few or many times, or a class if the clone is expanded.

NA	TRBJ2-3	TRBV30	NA	CAWSVVDTQYF	TGTGCCTGGAGTGTGGTCGATACGCAGTATTTT
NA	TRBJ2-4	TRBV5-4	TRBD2	CASSSQLAGVVNIQYF	TGTGCCAGCAGCTCCCAACTAGCGGGAGTAGTAAACATTCAGTACTTC
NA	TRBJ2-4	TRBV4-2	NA	CASSQASWRTSLAKNIQYF	TGTGCCAGCAGCCAAGCCTCTTGGCGAACATCGTTAGCCAAAAACATTCAGTACTTC
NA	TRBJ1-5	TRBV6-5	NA	CASRRGGSNQPQHF	TGTGCCAGCAGGAGGGGGGGGAGCAATCAGCCCCAGCATTTT
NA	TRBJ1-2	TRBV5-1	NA	CASSLGAGVDGYGYTF	TGCGCCAGCAGCTTGGGGGCCGGGGTGGACGGCTATGGCTACACCTTC
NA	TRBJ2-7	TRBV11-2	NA	CASSFGGDEQYF	TGTGCCAGCAGCTTCGGGGGAGACGAGCAGTACTTC
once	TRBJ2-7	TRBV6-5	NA	CASRFRGSHEQYF	TGTGCCAGCAGATTCAGGGGTTCCCACGAGCAGTACTTC
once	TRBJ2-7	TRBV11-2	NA	CASSATGYEQYF	TGTGCCAGCAGTGCAACAGGATACGAGCAGTACTTC
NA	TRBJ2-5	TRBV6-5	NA	CASSYFGGQETQYF	TGTGCCAGCAGTTACTTTGGGGGCCAAGAGACCCAGTACTTC
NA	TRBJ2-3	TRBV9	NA	CASSGRGIYTDTQYF	TGTGCCAGCAGCGGACGGGGGATATACACAGATACGCAGTATTTT
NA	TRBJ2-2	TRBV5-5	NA	CASSFPSWSGELFF	TGTGCCAGCAGTTTCCCTAGCTGGTCCGGGGAGCTGTTTTTT
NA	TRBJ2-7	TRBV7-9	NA	CASSLSGFTYEQYF	TGTGCCAGCAGCCTTTCGGGCTTCACCTACGAGCAGTACTTC
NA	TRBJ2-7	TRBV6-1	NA	CASSETRGEQYF	TGTGCCAGCAGTGAAACCCGGGGCGAGCAGTACTTC
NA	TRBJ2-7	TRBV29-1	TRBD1	CSVRQGADEQYF	TGCAGCGTTAGGCAGGGGGCTGATGAGCAGTACTTC
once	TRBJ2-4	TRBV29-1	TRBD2	CSVLQRDLTKNIQYF	TGCAGCGTCCTACAGCGGGATCTTACCAAAAACATTCAGTACTTC